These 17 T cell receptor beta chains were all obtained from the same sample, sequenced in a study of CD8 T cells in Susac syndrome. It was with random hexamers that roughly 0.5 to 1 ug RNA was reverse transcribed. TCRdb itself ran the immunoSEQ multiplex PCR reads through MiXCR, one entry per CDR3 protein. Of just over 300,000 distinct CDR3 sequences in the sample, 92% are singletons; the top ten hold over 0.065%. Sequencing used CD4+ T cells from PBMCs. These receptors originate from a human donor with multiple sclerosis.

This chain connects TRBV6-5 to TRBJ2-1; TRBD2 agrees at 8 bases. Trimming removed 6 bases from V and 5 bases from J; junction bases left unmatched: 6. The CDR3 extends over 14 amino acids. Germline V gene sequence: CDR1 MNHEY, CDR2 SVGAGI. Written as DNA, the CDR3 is TGTGCCAGCAGGAGCGGGAGTCTGAACAATGAGCAGTTCTTC. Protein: CASRSGSLNNEQFF.

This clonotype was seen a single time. CDR3 DNA: TGCAGCGTTGACGGAGCGGGAGGTACGGGAGAAGAGACCCAGTACTTC. Translated, it gives CSVDGAGGTGEETQYF. The chain carries TRBV29-1 and TRBJ2-5, with 9 nucleotides matching TRBD2. There are 16 residues in the CDR3. The V gene end was trimmed by 3 bases and the J gene end by 3 bases; junction bases not matched to a gene: 11. Per germline, CDR1 SQVTM and CDR2 ANQGSEA.

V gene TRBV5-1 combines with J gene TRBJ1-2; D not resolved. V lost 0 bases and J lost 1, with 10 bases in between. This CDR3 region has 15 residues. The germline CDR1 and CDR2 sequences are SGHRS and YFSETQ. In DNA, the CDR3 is TGCGCCAGCAGCTTGGGTGGGATGATTAACTATGGCTACACCTTC. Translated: CASSLGGMINYGYTF.

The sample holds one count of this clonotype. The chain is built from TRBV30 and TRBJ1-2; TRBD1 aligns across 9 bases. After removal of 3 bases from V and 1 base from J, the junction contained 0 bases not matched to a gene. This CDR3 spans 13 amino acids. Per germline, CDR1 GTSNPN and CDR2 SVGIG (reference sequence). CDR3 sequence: CAWRTGGNYGYTF. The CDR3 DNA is TGTGCCTGGAGGACAGGGGGTAACTATGGCTACACCTTC.

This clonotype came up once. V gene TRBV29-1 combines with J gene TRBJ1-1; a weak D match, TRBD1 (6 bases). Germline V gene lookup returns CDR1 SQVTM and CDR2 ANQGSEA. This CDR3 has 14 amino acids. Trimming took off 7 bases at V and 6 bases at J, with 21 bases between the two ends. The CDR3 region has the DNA TGCAGCGCCTACGGTGACAGGAGTCTTCCTGAAGCTTTCTTT. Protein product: CSAYGDRSLPEAFF.

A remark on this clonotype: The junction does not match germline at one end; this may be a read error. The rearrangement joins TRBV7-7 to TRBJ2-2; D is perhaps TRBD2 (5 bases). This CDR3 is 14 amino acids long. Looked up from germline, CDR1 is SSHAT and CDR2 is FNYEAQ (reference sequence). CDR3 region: CASSLDGSTGELFF. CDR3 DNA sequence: TGTGCTAGCAGCTTAGATGGGAGCACCGGGGAGCTGTTTTTT.

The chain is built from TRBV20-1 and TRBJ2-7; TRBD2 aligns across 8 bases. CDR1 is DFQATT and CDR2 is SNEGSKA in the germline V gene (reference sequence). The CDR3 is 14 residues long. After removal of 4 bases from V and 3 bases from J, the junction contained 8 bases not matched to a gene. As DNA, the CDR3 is TGCAGTGCTACTCAACTAGCGGCACTCTACGAGCAGTACTTC. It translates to CSATQLAALYEQYF.

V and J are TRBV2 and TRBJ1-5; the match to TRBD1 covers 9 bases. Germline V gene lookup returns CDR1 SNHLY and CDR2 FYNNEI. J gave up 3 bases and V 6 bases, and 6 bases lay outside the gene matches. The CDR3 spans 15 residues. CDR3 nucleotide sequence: TGTGCCAGCAGCCGTCGACAGGGGGTCAATCAGCCCCAGCATTTT. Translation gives CASSRRQGVNQPQHF.

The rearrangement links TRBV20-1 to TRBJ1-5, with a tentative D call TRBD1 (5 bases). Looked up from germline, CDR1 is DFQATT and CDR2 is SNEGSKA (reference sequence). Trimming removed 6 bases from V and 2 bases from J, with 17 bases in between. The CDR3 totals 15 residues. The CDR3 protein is CSAFTGGRGNQPQHF. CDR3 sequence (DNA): TGCAGTGCCTTCACTGGGGGGAGAGGCAATCAGCCCCAGCATTTT.

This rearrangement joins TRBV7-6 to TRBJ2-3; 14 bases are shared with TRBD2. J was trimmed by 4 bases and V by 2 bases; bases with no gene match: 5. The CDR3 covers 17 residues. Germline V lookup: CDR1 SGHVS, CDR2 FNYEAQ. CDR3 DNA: TGTGCCAGCAGCTTACGACTAGCGGGAGGGGCCGCAGATACGCAGTATTTT. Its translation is CASSLRLAGGAADTQYF.

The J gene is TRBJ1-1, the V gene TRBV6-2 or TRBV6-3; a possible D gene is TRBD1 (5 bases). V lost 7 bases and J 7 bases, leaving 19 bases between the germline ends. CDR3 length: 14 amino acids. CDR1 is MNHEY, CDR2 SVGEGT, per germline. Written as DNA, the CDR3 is TGTGCCAGCATTTTTTCGTCGGGAACAGGTGAAGCTTTCTTT. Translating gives CASIFSSGTGEAFF.

CDR3 sequence (DNA): TGCGCCAGCAGCTTGGCGCCAGCGGGAACCTCTGGAAACACCATATATTTT. Its protein is CASSLAPAGTSGNTIYF. The rearrangement links TRBV5-1 to TRBJ1-3; D unclear. Germline V gives CDR1 SGHRS, CDR2 YFSETQ. The length of the CDR3 is 17 residues. V was trimmed by 0 bases and J by 0 bases, leaving 13 bases between them.

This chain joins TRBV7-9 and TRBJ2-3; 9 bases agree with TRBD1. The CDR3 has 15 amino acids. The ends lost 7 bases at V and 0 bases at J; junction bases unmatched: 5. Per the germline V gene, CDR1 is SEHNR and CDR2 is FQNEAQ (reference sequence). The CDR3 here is CASKSDRGSTDTQYF. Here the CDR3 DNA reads TGTGCCAGCAAGTCGGACAGGGGAAGCACAGATACGCAGTATTTT.

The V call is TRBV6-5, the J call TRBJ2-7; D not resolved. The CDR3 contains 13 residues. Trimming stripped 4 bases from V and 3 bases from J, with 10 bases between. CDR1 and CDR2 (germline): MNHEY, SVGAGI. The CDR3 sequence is CASSFPPGYEQYF. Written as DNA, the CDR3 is TGTGCCAGCAGTTTTCCCCCCGGCTACGAGCAGTACTTC.

The CDR3 region is CASGLTWMTGSSSYEQYF. DNA of the CDR3: TGTGCTAGTGGTTTGACCTGGATGACAGGGTCCAGCTCCTACGAGCAGTACTTC. V gene TRBV12-5 combines with J gene TRBJ2-7; TRBD1 aligns across 7 bases. The V gene's germline CDR1 is LGHNT and CDR2 FRNRAP. V shed 2 bases, J shed 0 bases, and the junction held 13 bases outside the gene matches. The CDR3 has 18 residues. The whole variable domain, filled in from reference TRBV12-5 and TRBJ2-7, reads DARVTQTPRHKVTEMGQEVTMRCQPILGHNTVFWYRQTMMQGLELLAYFRNRAPLDDSGMPKDRFSAEMPDATLATLKIQPSEPRDSAVYFCASGLTWMTGSSSYEQYFGPGTRLTVT.

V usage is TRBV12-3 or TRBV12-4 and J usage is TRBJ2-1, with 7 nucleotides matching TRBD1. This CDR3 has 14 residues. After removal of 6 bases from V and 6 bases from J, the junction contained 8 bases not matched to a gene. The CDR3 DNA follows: TGTGCCAGCAGCTCAAACAGGGGAAGCAATGAGCAGTTCTTC. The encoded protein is CASSSNRGSNEQFF.

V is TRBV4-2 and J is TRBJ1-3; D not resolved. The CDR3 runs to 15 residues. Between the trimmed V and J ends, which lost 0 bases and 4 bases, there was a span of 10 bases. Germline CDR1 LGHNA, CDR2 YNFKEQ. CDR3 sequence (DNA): TGTGCCAGCAGCCAAGAAGGAACAAGAGGAAACACCATATATTTT. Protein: CASSQEGTRGNTIYF.